Many counts were recorded for the clone carrying this T cell receptor beta chain. Its antigen is currently unknown. The data derive from a study of T-cell reconstitution after alpha-beta-depleted transplantation in children. Study results and limitations: Surviving recipient T cells and thymic progenitors produced the high day-60 TCRbeta diversity seen in some patients. A year had passed since transplant, and T-cell counts and diversity by then came mostly from newly produced T cells. Expanded clones from the graft, numbering several hundred, reportedly supplied alpha-beta T cells about two months after transplant.

For TCRbeta, the library was prepared with unique molecular identifiers. Using its own MiXCR run on the PCR reads, TCRdb lists one record per CDR3 protein. The sample has 280,000 or so distinct CDR3 sequences, roughly 12% seen once. Germline loops: CDR1 MNHEY, CDR2 SMNVEV (reference sequence). CDR3 length: 16 amino acids. The ends were cut back, 3 bases at V and 4 bases at J, with 13 bases in the middle. This TCR derives from a male patient between 2 and 10 years old who had a stem cell transplant for chronic granulomatous disease, so the T cells may come from the graft donor. The rearrangement joins TRBV27 to TRBJ2-6; D is undetermined. This material consisted of peripheral blood, taken 180 days after TCRalphabeta/CD19-depleted stem cell transplant. This CDR3 reads CASSLSWVYGANVLTF. The CDR3 DNA follows: TGTGCCAGCAGTTTGAGTTGGGTTTACGGGGCCAACGTCCTGACTTTC.